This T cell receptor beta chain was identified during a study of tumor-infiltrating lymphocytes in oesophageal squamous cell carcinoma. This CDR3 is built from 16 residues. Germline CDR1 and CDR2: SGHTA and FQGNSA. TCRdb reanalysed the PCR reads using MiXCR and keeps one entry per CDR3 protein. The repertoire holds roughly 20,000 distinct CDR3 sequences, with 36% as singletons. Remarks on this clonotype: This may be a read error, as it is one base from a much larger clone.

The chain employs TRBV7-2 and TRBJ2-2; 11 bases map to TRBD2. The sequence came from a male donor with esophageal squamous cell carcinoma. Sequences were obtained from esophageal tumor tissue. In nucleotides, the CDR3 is TGTGCCAGCAGCTTACCCGGGACTAGCGGCACCGGGGATCTGTTTTTT. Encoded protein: CASSLPGTSGTGDLFF.